This T cell receptor (beta chain) was recorded in a study of identical twins. Donors uniformly comprised healthy Caucasians. cDNA carried unique molecular identifiers, and a universal primer site was added by template switching. Each CDR3 protein is one row after TCRdb ran MiXCR on the 5' RACE reads. The sample carries about 570,000 distinct CDR3 sequences, 9.6% recorded once. Germline values: CDR1 MDHEN, CDR2 SYDVKM. This CDR3 spans 17 amino acids. General study points: Models underestimated TCR alpha sharing (out-of-frame) in monozygotic twins.

This clonotype came up a few times. No antigen is known for it. The junction shows a germline mismatch at one end, possibly a read error. The sample was also reused in another study, on yellow fever vaccine responses in identical twins.

This TCR was recovered from a woman younger than 35 in good health. The chain combines TRBV28 with TRBJ1-1; D possibly corresponds to TRBD1 (6 bases). Sequencing was done on a sample of PBMCs. CDR3 DNA sequence: TGTGCCAGCAGTTTATCAAGTCATGGGGGGGCGAACCCTGAAGCTTTCTTT. It yields the protein CASSLSSHGGANPEAFF.